This T cell receptor beta chain was profiled in a study of blood T cell repertoires in COVID-19 (dated by TCRdb to the early 2020s). Regarding the study in general: The collaborator samples originated in the United States, Italy and Spain and spanned the acute and convalescent phases of COVID-19. The material from the prospective study consisted of cDNA or gDNA derived from T cells, B-cell-depleted T cells, or PBMCs. The dataset comprised deeply sampled blood TCRbeta repertoires from subjects exposed to, actively infected with, or recovered from COVID-19. A freely available public database, intended as a resource for researchers studying the immune response to SARS-CoV-2, is where the repertoires were released. Samples were obtained from the ongoing ImmuneRACE study (first 160 participants) and from 1,254 subjects provided by 6 global collaborators. Nearly every sample came with metadata listing a de-identified subject ID, COVID-19 status, age in years and sex. HLA class I and class II types, where available, came from metadata supplied by the sample provider rather than from assay-based typing.

Concerning this clone: Its antigen remains unidentified. One base away there is no much larger clone; base qualities are not given.

General findings and caveats noted by the study authors: The amount of clinical and demographic metadata varied by source and participant and was provided uncurated.

TCRbeta CDR3 regions were amplified from genomic DNA using the immunoSEQ Assay, a bias-controlled multiplex PCR. The authors' analysis ran thus. Within the assay, amplification of reference gene primers was used to estimate how many nucleated cells each sample contained. To quantify the absolute abundance of each unique TCRbeta CDR3 rearrangement, sequence reads were collapsed and filtered. For each sample, productive Simpson clonality was calculated by taking the square root of Simpson's diversity index across productive rearrangements. TCRdb retrieved this table from immuneACCESS and kept in-frame rearrangements only. Not all clones are present; in checked studies, unresolved V genes account for under half, and no reason is known for the remainder. V, J and clone size derive from that table, while D and trimming were established from the DNA sequence. Across this sample there are 250,000 to 350,000 clones, with approximately 91% seen only once. 2.2% of the sample is taken by the ten largest.

One collaborating source in Seattle enrolled patients while the patients were actively infected and followed the patients over time throughout the course of disease. Whole blood was collected in K2EDTA tubes by collaborating institutions according to the institutions' own protocols. For TCRbeta analysis, collaborators shipped samples in one of three forms: frozen whole blood, isolated PBMCs, or DNA extracted from either of those sample types. The receptor was isolated from a young woman with COVID-19, enrolled during active disease. Sequenced: peripheral blood.

The CDR3 has the sequence CASSLFSGRLSYEQYF. Here is the DNA: TGTGCCAGCAGTTTGTTCAGCGGGAGGCTTTCCTACGAGCAGTACTTC. The chain joins TRBV28 to TRBJ2-7; TRBD2 fits 9 bases in the junction. CDR1 and CDR2, per the germline V gene, are MDHEN and SYDVKM. V is cut back by 3 bases and J by 1 base, with 7 bases in the junction unmatched. From cysteine to phenylalanine, the CDR3 is 16 amino acids long. Only the CDR3 DNA stays, 48 bases, in frame from base 1.